The 24 T cell receptor beta chains presented below share a single source sample, sequenced in a study of blood T cell repertoires in COVID-19. The table came from immunoSEQ multiplex PCR; TCRdb's copy has only in-frame clones and leaves some out. Found here are some 160,000 clones, around 92% of them singletons; the top ten hold 2.5% to 3%. Sequencing was done on a sample of peripheral blood. The receptors were gathered from a man in his fifties or sixties with acute or convalescent COVID-19.

The chain combines TRBV3-1 (or the pseudogene TRBV3-2) with TRBJ1-2, with D possibly TRBD1 on 6 matching bases. Trimming pared 4 bases from V and 10 bases from J, leaving 19 bases between. Germline V gene lookup returns CDR1 LGHDT and CDR2 YNNKEL (reference sequence). CDR3 length equals 14 residues. The DNA for the CDR3 is TGTGCCAGCAGCCCAAATACACAGATGGGGGCCTACACCTTC. Encoded protein: CASSPNTQMGAYTF.

This chain connects TRBV5-6 to TRBJ2-7, with a possible D match to TRBD2 (5 bases). Germline-derived CDR1 and CDR2 are SGHDT and YYEEEE. The CDR3 has 14 residues. The ends were cut back, 0 bases at V and 0 bases at J, with 7 bases in the middle. CDR3 DNA: TGTGCCAGCAGCTTGGCGGGATTCTCCTACGAGCAGTACTTC. Translated: CASSLAGFSYEQYF.

The J gene is TRBJ1-6, the V gene TRBV2; 8 bases are shared with TRBD1. The germline CDR1 and CDR2 sequences are SNHLY and FYNNEI. With V trimmed by 4 bases and J by 8 bases, 1 base remained unmatched. The CDR3 totals 13 residues. CDR3 bases: TGTGCCAGCAGTGTGACAGGGGATTCACCCCTCCACTTT. Translating it yields CASSVTGDSPLHF.

This rearrangement joins TRBV5-6 to TRBJ1-3; D remains unclear. Looked up from germline, CDR1 is SGHDT and CDR2 is YYEEEE. The CDR3 runs to 12 residues. V was trimmed by 6 bases and J by 4 bases, leaving 8 bases between them. The CDR3: CASTSGGNTIYF. Written as DNA, the CDR3 is TGTGCCAGCACTTCCGGGGGAAACACCATATATTTT.

This chain connects TRBV3-1 (or the pseudogene TRBV3-2) to TRBJ1-4, with a weak D call TRBD1 (6 bases). Germline V lookup: CDR1 LGHDT, CDR2 YNNKEL (reference sequence). V lost 6 bases and J 7 bases, leaving 15 bases between the germline ends. The CDR3 consists of 14 residues. CDR3 protein: CASSPQGIGEKLFF. CDR3 nucleotides: TGTGCCAGCAGTCCACAGGGAATCGGTGAAAAACTGTTTTTT.

V gene TRBV4-3 combines with J gene TRBJ2-3; D call uncertain. Germline V CDR1 and CDR2: LGHNA, YSLEER. This CDR3 contains 15 residues. Trimming cost V 0 bases and J 10 bases, with 17 bases left between them. Here the CDR3 reads CASSQDQVPSLPQYF. As DNA, the CDR3 is TGCGCCAGCAGCCAAGATCAGGTCCCGTCATTGCCGCAGTATTTT.

This chain joins TRBV7-2 and TRBJ1-2; the match to TRBD1 covers 7 bases. This CDR3 is 14 amino acids long. Trimming took 5 bases from V and 4 from J; bases not matched to a gene: 7. The germline CDR1 and CDR2 sequences are SGHTA and FQGNSA. The CDR3 DNA reads as TGTGCCAGCAGCATACAGGGGTTGGGCTATGGCTACACCTTC. Its translation is CASSIQGLGYGYTF.

This chain uses TRBV6-2 or TRBV6-3 with TRBJ1-5; unclear D gene. V was shortened by 6 bases and J by 0 bases, with 9 bases between the two germline ends. CDR1 and CDR2 from the germline V gene are MNHEY and SVGEGT. The CDR3 is made up of 14 amino acids. CDR3 DNA sequence: TGTGCCAGCAGCCCCGTTTTTAGCAATCAGCCCCAGCATTTT. Translated, it gives CASSPVFSNQPQHF.

This chain joins TRBV30 and TRBJ1-5; TRBD1 is a possible D gene (5 bases). V was pared by 2 bases and J by 6 bases, with 8 bases between. The CDR3 is made up of 12 amino acids. Germline CDR1 GTSNPN, CDR2 SVGIG (reference sequence). The CDR3 reads CAWSSDSQPQHF. CDR3 bases: TGTGCCTGGAGTTCCGACAGTCAGCCCCAGCATTTT.

The rearrangement uses TRBV6-1 and TRBJ1-4, with D tentatively TRBD1 (5 bases). The V end lost 0 bases, the J end lost 6 bases, and 11 bases lay between the germline ends. Germline CDR1 reads MNHNS; CDR2 reads SASEGT. This CDR3 region has 15 residues. CDR3 residues: CASSEAGGTHEKLFF. CDR3 sequence (DNA): TGTGCCAGCAGTGAAGCCGGAGGGACTCATGAAAAACTGTTTTTT.

The gene calls are TRBV5-1 and TRBJ1-6; 7 bases agree with TRBD1. The CDR3 covers 15 residues. Looked up from germline, CDR1 is SGHRS and CDR2 is YFSETQ. Germline trimming cut 0 bases from V and 7 bases from J; bases unmatched to any gene: 4. In DNA, the CDR3 is TGCGCCAGCAGCTTGGTGGCAGGGGGAAATTCACCCCTCCACTTT. Its translation is CASSLVAGGNSPLHF.

The chain joins TRBV7-2 to TRBJ2-1; no clear D. Germline CDR1 SGHTA, CDR2 FQGNSA. This CDR3 has 15 residues. Trimming pared 3 bases from V and 4 bases from J, leaving 13 bases between. The CDR3 DNA is TGTGCCAGCAGCTTGCGTCAGGTTCATTACAATGAGCAGTTCTTC. Amino acids: CASSLRQVHYNEQFF.

V usage is TRBV10-3 and J usage is TRBJ2-3; 13 positions match TRBD2. The CDR3 contains 16 residues. The germline V gene encodes CDR1 ENHRY and CDR2 SYGVKD. V was clipped by 6 bases and J by 2 bases; unmatched bases: 5. CDR3: CAIRRLAGGNTDTQYF. CDR3 in DNA: TGTGCCATCAGGAGACTAGCGGGGGGTAACACAGATACGCAGTATTTT.

This clone was counted a few times. This chain uses TRBV30 with TRBJ2-3; 7 bases are a match to TRBD2. The germline CDR1 and CDR2 sequences are GTSNPN and SVGIG (reference sequence). The length of the CDR3 is 14 residues. J lost 7 bases, V lost 3 bases, and 10 bases had no gene match. CDR3 DNA sequence: TGTGCCTGGAGGACCCAAGCGGGATCGAATACGCAGTATTTT. This translates into CAWRTQAGSNTQYF.

The chain couples TRBV10-3 to TRBJ1-1; no definite D call. This CDR3 comprises 14 residues. Looked up from germline, CDR1 is ENHRY and CDR2 is SYGVKD. Deletions cut 0 bases from V and 4 bases from J, with 9 bases between. CDR3 bases: TGTGCCATCAGTGAGTCTAACCCGGTCACTGAAGCTTTCTTT. Translation gives CAISESNPVTEAFF.

The chain recombines TRBV12-3 or TRBV12-4 with TRBJ1-6; TRBD1 agrees at 8 bases. This CDR3 comprises 13 residues. Unmatched junction bases numbered 4, after V lost 5 bases and J lost 10 bases. The CDR3 sequence is CASSTQGGSPLHF. The CDR3 coding sequence is TGTGCCAGCAGTACACAGGGGGGCTCACCCCTCCACTTT.

This rearrangement joins TRBV9 to TRBJ2-5; 11 bases are shared with TRBD1. The CDR3 runs 15 residues. Looked up from germline, CDR1 is SGDLS and CDR2 is YYNGEE. J lost 4 bases, V lost 3 bases, and 5 bases had no gene match. CDR3 sequence: CASSAGQGGVETQYF. In DNA form, the CDR3 reads TGTGCCAGCAGCGCGGGACAGGGGGGCGTAGAGACCCAGTACTTC.

This chain uses TRBV29-1 with TRBJ1-4, with 11 bases matching TRBD1. The CDR3 consists of 16 residues. Germline values: CDR1 SQVTM, CDR2 ANQGSEA. With 5 bases clipped from V and 8 bases from J, the junction kept 13 bases outside the gene matches. In DNA form, the CDR3 reads TGCAGCGTTCAAACGACGGACAGGGGGCTTAACGAAAAACTGTTTTTT. Translating it yields CSVQTTDRGLNEKLFF.

The sample holds one count of this clone. V is TRBV9 and J is TRBJ1-5, with a tentative D call TRBD1 (5 bases). The germline V and J ends were trimmed by 4 bases and 2 bases, with 16 bases remaining between them. Per the germline V gene, CDR1 is SGDLS and CDR2 is YYNGEE. The CDR3 covers 16 residues. DNA of the CDR3: TGTGCCAGCAGCCCTTATGGTATGACAGGCAATCAGCCCCAGCATTTT. Encoded protein: CASSPYGMTGNQPQHF.

V gene TRBV2 combines with J gene TRBJ1-1; TRBD1 aligns across 7 bases. J lost 5 bases, V lost 4 bases, and 7 bases had no gene match. The CDR3 contains 14 residues. CDR1 is SNHLY, CDR2 FYNNEI, per germline. Here the CDR3 DNA reads TGTGCCAGCAGTGTCGACCAGGGGGTAACTGAAGCTTTCTTT. Residues: CASSVDQGVTEAFF.

This clone was seen just once. In nucleotides, the CDR3 is TGCGCCAGCAGCTTGGAGATTTTCGGCACTGAAGCTTTCTTT. Translation: CASSLEIFGTEAFF. The chain links TRBV5-1 to TRBJ1-1; D gene unclear. This CDR3 is built from 14 residues. Looked up from germline, CDR1 is SGHRS and CDR2 is YFSETQ. Trimming shortened V by 0 bases and J by 4 bases, and 10 bases separated the two germline ends.

The genes are TRBV30 and TRBJ1-4; 7 bases line up with TRBD1. Germline values: CDR1 GTSNPN, CDR2 SVGIG (reference sequence). The CDR3 has 13 residues. J lost 3 bases, V lost 5 bases, and 3 bases had no gene match. This chain's CDR3 is CAWQTGPNEKLFF. The CDR3 DNA sequence: TGTGCCTGGCAGACAGGGCCTAATGAAAAACTGTTTTTT. The full variable domain, completed using reference TRBV30 and TRBJ1-4, is SQTIHQWPATLVQPVGSPLSLECTVEGTSNPNLYWYRQAAGRGLQLLFYSVGIGQISSEVPQNLSASRPQDRQFILSSKKLLLSDSGFYLCAWQTGPNEKLFFGSGTQLSVL.

The chain joins TRBV2 to TRBJ1-3; D is unclear. V lost 9 bases and J 0 bases, leaving 12 bases between the germline ends. Germline V CDR1 and CDR2: SNHLY, FYNNEI. CDR3 length: 14 residues. CDR3 DNA: TGTGCCAGTGCCCCCCGGTTCTCTGGAAACACCATATATTTT. Its protein product is CASAPRFSGNTIYF.

The chain couples TRBV11-2 to TRBJ1-2, with TRBD1 matching over 7 bases. Trimming at V came to 6 bases and at J to 7 bases, leaving 11 bases not matched to a gene. CDR1 is SGHAT, CDR2 FQNNGV, per germline. This CDR3 region has 14 residues. The CDR3: CASRPTGWRFGYTF. The CDR3, as DNA: TGTGCCAGCAGGCCGACAGGGTGGAGGTTTGGCTACACCTTC.